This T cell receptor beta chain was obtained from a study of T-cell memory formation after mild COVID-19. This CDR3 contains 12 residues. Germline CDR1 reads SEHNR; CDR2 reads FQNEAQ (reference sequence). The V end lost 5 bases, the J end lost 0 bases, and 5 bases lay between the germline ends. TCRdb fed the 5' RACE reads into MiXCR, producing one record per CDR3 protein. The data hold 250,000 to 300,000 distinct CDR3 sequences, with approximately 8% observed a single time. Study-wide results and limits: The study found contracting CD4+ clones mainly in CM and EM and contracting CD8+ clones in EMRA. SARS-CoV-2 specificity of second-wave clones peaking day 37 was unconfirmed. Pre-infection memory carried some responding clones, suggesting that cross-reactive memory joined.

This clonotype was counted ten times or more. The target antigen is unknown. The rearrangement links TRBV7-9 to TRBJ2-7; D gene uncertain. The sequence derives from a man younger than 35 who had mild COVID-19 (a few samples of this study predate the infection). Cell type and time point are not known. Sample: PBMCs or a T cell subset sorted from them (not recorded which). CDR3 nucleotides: TGTGCCAGCAGCCCCACCTCCTACGAGCAGTACTTC. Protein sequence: CASSPTSYEQYF. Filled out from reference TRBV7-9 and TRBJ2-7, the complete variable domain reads DTGVSQNPRHKITKRGQNVTFRCDPISEHNRLYWYRQTLGQGPEFLTYFQNEAQLEKSRLLSDRFSAERPKGSFSTLEIQRTEQGDSAMYLCASSPTSYEQYFGPGTRLTVT.